This is a list of T cell receptor beta chains from one sample in a study of cytomegalovirus exposure and HLA in healthy donors. TCRdb keeps only in-frame clones here, not all; method: immunoSEQ multiplex PCR. The profile shows 55,000 or so clones, around 72% of them singletons. The sequencing sample was made of PBMCs. These receptors were obtained from a man younger than 35 in good health and CMV-seronegative. The CDR3 runs from the conserved cysteine through the conserved F or W. D genes are given only for firm matches. Expanded clones are given a class, and other clones once, few, many or no size at all.

TRBJ1-5,.,.,TRBV6-1,CASRDWTEHF,TGTGCCAGCAGGGACTGGACAGAACATTTT
TRBJ1-5,.,.,TRBV6-5,CASSWTSNQPQHF,TGTGCCAGCAGTTGGACAAGCAATCAGCCCCAGCATTTT
TRBJ2-3,.,.,TRBV7-2,CASSLDAGGTDTQYF,TGTGCCAGCAGCTTAGACGCAGGGGGCACAGATACGCAGTATTTT
TRBJ1-2,TRBD1,.,TRBV5-8,CASSTMDRTAGYTF,TGTGCCAGCAGCACGATGGACAGGACTGCGGGCTACACCTTC
TRBJ1-1,.,few,TRBV2,CASRDWGVTEAFF,TGTGCCAGCAGGGACTGGGGGGTTACTGAAGCTTTCTTT
TRBJ1-5,.,.,TRBV4-3,CASSQEKGPNQPQHF,TGCGCCAGCAGCCAAGAAAAGGGGCCCAATCAGCCCCAGCATTTT
TRBJ1-4,.,.,TRBV5-1,CASSSGGEEKLFF,TGCGCCAGCTCCTCGGGGGGCGAAGAAAAACTGTTTTTT
TRBJ1-1,TRBD1,.,TRBV5-6,CASSSQGAYTEAFF,TGTGCCAGCAGCTCACAGGGGGCGTACACTGAAGCTTTCTTT
TRBJ1-1,.,.,TRBV6-1,CASSEFGAPGTEAFF,TGTGCCAGCAGTGAATTTGGGGCGCCGGGCACTGAAGCTTTCTTT
TRBJ1-4,TRBD1,.,TRBV15,CATSRRTGGYEKLFF,TGTGCCACCAGCAGACGAACAGGGGGATATGAAAAACTGTTTTTT
TRBJ2-6,TRBD1,.,TRBV5-4,CASSLGTGGKGANVLTF,TGTGCCAGCAGCTTGGGGACAGGGGGGAAAGGGGCCAACGTCCTGACTTTC
TRBJ1-1,TRBD1,few,TRBV7-6,CLDGTGIEAGTEAFF,TGCCTCGACGGGACAGGGATTGAGGCGGGCACTGAAGCTTTCTTT
TRBJ1-3,.,.,TRBV6-5,CASRNNRDPGNTIYF,TGTGCCAGCAGAAATAACAGGGATCCTGGAAACACCATATATTTT
TRBJ2-5,.,.,TRBV28,CASCAAIQETQYF,TGTGCCAGCTGTGCGGCCATTCAAGAGACCCAGTACTTC
TRBJ2-1,TRBD1,.,TRBV29-1,CSVLDRGGNEQFF,TGCAGCGTCCTTGACAGGGGGGGGAATGAGCAGTTCTTC
TRBJ1-5,TRBD1,.,TRBV6-5,CASSYSMTGQQPQHF,TGTGCCAGCAGTTACTCAATGACAGGGCAACAGCCCCAGCATTTT